What follows are 29 T cell receptor beta chains derived from one specimen sequenced in a study of cytomegalovirus exposure and HLA in healthy donors. PCR was performed using 60 Vbeta and 13 Jbeta primers. Profiling relied on immunoSEQ multiplex PCR, and the TCRdb table lists in-frame clones only, not all of them. The table has more than 100,000 clones, 80% seen once. Material for sequencing was PBMCs. These receptors came from a man aged 35 to 55 in good health and CMV-seronegative.

The chain uses TRBV5-1 and TRBJ2-5, with TRBD1 as a possible D gene (6 bases). The CDR3 loop spans 15 amino acids. The ends were cut back, 0 bases at V and 7 bases at J, with 16 bases in the middle. CDR1 and CDR2 from the germline V gene are SGHRS and YFSETQ. CDR3 bases: TGCGCCAGCAGCTTGGAAGGGGGACCGGGTTGGACCCAGTACTTC. This encodes CASSLEGGPGWTQYF.

V is TRBV18 and J is TRBJ2-3; 8 bases map to TRBD2. The junction had 5 bases not matched to a gene; V was cut back by 0 bases and J by 0 bases. CDR3 length: 17 amino acids. Germline V gives CDR1 KGHSH, CDR2 LQKENI. The CDR3 DNA follows: TGTGCCAGCTCACCACCTAATCTAGCGGGTAGCACAGATACGCAGTATTTT. This translates into CASSPPNLAGSTDTQYF.

About this clone: The sample holds other DNA sequences that translate to the same CDR3. V gene TRBV5-1 combines with J gene TRBJ2-7; D is perhaps TRBD1 (6 bases). The CDR3 contains 11 residues. Trimming left V 7 bases short and J 4 bases short, with 9 bases between. CDR1 is SGHRS and CDR2 is YFSETQ in the germline V gene. CDR3 in amino acids: CASSDSYEQYF. As DNA, the CDR3 is TGCGCCAGCTCGGACAGTTACGAGCAGTACTTC.

The rearrangement uses TRBV30 and TRBJ2-5, with D perhaps TRBD2 (6 bases). Germline values: CDR1 GTSNPN, CDR2 SVGIG (reference sequence). The CDR3 is 13 residues long. V lost 3 bases and J lost 4, with 12 bases in between. The CDR3 loop is CAWSGGRGETQYF. The CDR3 nucleotides are TGTGCCTGGAGCGGGGGTCGGGGAGAGACCCAGTACTTC.

CDR3 sequence: CAWSVRAGVDRYGYTF. The CDR3 coding sequence is TGTGCCTGGAGTGTACGAGCAGGGGTGGATAGGTATGGCTACACCTTC. The chain joins TRBV30 to TRBJ1-2; a weak D match, TRBD1 (6 bases). CDR1 and CDR2 from the germline V gene are GTSNPN and SVGIG (reference sequence). The CDR3 length is 16 residues. Trimming shortened V by 0 bases and J by 5 bases, and 19 bases separated the two germline ends.

V is TRBV15 and J is TRBJ2-7; 13 positions agree with TRBD2. The CDR3 is 16 amino acids. Germline assignment: CDR1 LNHNV and CDR2 YYDKDF (reference sequence). V lost 4 bases to trimming and J lost 2 bases; unmatched junction nucleotides: 5. CDR3 DNA: TGTGCCACCAGCACCCTACTAGCGGGAGGGCCCTACGAGCAGTACTTC. Translating gives CATSTLLAGGPYEQYF.

The rearrangement links TRBV19 to TRBJ2-1; D unclear. V lost 3 bases and J 5 bases, leaving 5 bases between the germline ends. Germline V CDR1 and CDR2: LNHDA, SQIVND (reference sequence). The CDR3 spans 12 residues. DNA for the CDR3: TGTGCCAGTAGTATCCGGGACAATGAGCAGTTCTTC. As protein: CASSIRDNEQFF.

V usage is TRBV5-4 and J usage is TRBJ2-1, with a weak D call TRBD1 (5 bases). The germline CDR1 and CDR2 sequences are SGHNT and YYREEE (reference sequence). The CDR3 loop spans 15 amino acids. Trimming stripped 4 bases from V and 4 bases from J, with 15 bases between. The CDR3 nucleotides read TGTGCCAGCAGCCCGCAGTGGGGCCAATACAATGAGCAGTTCTTC. As protein: CASSPQWGQYNEQFF.

J is TRBJ2-1 and V is TRBV14; TRBD2 agrees at 9 bases. The V gene end was trimmed by 0 bases and the J gene end by 1 base; junction bases not matched to a gene: 4. The length of the CDR3 is 17 residues. Germline V gene data show CDR1 as SGHDN and CDR2 as FVKESK. Written as DNA, the CDR3 is TGTGCCAGCAGCCAAGAAAAGCGGGAGGTATCCTACAATGAGCAGTTCTTC. It yields the protein CASSQEKREVSYNEQFF.

This clone was counted only a few times. The chain has TRBV20-1 and TRBJ2-5; 7 bases match TRBD1. V shed 7 bases and J 5 bases; nucleotides not matched to a gene: 4. CDR1 and CDR2 from the germline V gene are DFQATT and SNEGSKA (reference sequence). The CDR3 spans 11 residues. The CDR3 protein is CSGGGMETQYF. CDR3 DNA sequence: TGCAGTGGAGGGGGCATGGAGACCCAGTACTTC.

The count of this clone is one. V is TRBV6-5 and J is TRBJ2-3; maybe TRBD2 (6 bases). Germline-derived CDR1 and CDR2 are MNHEY and SVGAGI. V was shortened by 6 bases and J by 6 bases, with 19 bases between the two germline ends. The CDR3 is made up of 15 amino acids. CDR3 protein: CASSSGDWMGDTQYF. The DNA of the CDR3 is TGTGCCAGCAGCTCCGGGGACTGGATGGGGGATACGCAGTATTTT.

The chain joins TRBV29-1 to TRBJ2-1; 7 bases line up with TRBD2. V shed 7 bases, J shed 0 bases, and the junction held 0 bases outside the gene matches. The CDR3 spans 12 residues. Germline CDR1 and CDR2: SQVTM and ANQGSEA. The CDR3 here is CSGGGSYNEQFF. The CDR3 DNA is TGCAGCGGGGGGGGCTCCTACAATGAGCAGTTCTTC.

The J gene is TRBJ2-2, the V gene TRBV5-1; a weak D match, TRBD2 (6 bases). Between the trimmed V and J ends, which lost 2 bases and 0 bases, there was a span of 8 bases. Germline CDR1 SGHRS, CDR2 YFSETQ. This CDR3 spans 15 amino acids. The CDR3 here is CASSFGRANTGELFF. The CDR3 region has the DNA TGCGCCAGCAGCTTCGGGAGAGCGAACACCGGGGAGCTGTTTTTT. Combining the CDR3 with reference TRBV5-1 and TRBJ2-2 gives the whole variable domain KAGVTQTPRYLIKTRGQQVTLSCSPISGHRSVSWYQQTPGQGLQFLFEYFSETQRNKGNFPGRFSGRQFSNSRSEMNVSTLELGDSALYLCASSFGRANTGELFFGEGSRLTVL.

The sample holds one count of this clone. The chain links TRBV27 to TRBJ2-2; the match to TRBD2 covers 10 bases. There are 18 residues in the CDR3. With V trimmed by 2 bases and J by 1 base, 7 bases remained unmatched. Germline V gives CDR1 MNHEY, CDR2 SMNVEV (reference sequence). The CDR3 sequence: CASSLVAGGHRNTGELFF. CDR3 sequence (DNA): TGTGCCAGCAGTTTAGTAGCGGGAGGCCATAGGAACACCGGGGAGCTGTTTTTT.

CDR3 DNA: TGTGCCAGCAGTGAGGGCAGGACTTATCAGCCCCAGCATTTT. Translation gives CASSEGRTYQPQHF. V is TRBV2 and J is TRBJ1-5; D not certain. The CDR3 is 14 residues long. Germline CDR1 reads SNHLY; CDR2 reads FYNNEI. V shed 3 bases and J shed 5 bases, with 11 bases lying between them. The variable domain in full, with the rest retrieved from reference TRBV2 and TRBJ1-5, is EPEVTQTPSHQVTQMGQEVILRCVPISNHLYFYWYRQILGQKVEFLVSFYNNEISEKSEIFDDQFSVERPDGSNFTLKIRSTKLEDSAMYFCASSEGRTYQPQHFGDGTRLSIL.

V is TRBV5-1 and J is TRBJ2-3, with 8 nucleotides matching TRBD1. Unmatched junction bases numbered 6, after V lost 4 bases and J lost 5 bases. The CDR3 has 14 residues. Per the germline V gene, CDR1 is SGHRS and CDR2 is YFSETQ. The CDR3 DNA sequence: TGCGCCAGCAGCACCGGACAGGGTGTAGATACGCAGTATTTT. It codes for CASSTGQGVDTQYF.

V is TRBV5-1 and J is TRBJ2-7; TRBD1 matches at 7 bases. Germline-derived CDR1 and CDR2 are SGHRS and YFSETQ. CDR3 length: 15 residues. V trimming: 2 bases; J trimming: 0 bases; junction bases outside the gene matches: 5. Here the CDR3 DNA reads TGCGCCAGCAGCTTAGAGGGGGCGAGCTCCTACGAGCAGTACTTC. It specifies CASSLEGASSYEQYF.

The sample holds one count of this clone. V usage is TRBV29-1 and J usage is TRBJ2-5; 7 nucleotides match TRBD2. The germline V gene has CDR1 SQVTM and CDR2 ANQGSEA. This CDR3 region has 11 residues. V lost 5 bases and J lost 11; bases outside the gene matches: 8. The CDR3 loop is CSVQTSSEQYF. In DNA, the CDR3 is TGCAGCGTTCAGACTAGCTCGGAGCAGTACTTC.

V and J are TRBV18 and TRBJ2-7; TRBD1 might be the D (5 bases). Germline CDR1 KGHSH, CDR2 LQKENI. CDR3 size: 13 residues. V lost 6 bases to trimming and J lost 2 bases, with 11 bases between them. CDR3 region: CASSGGAAYEQYF. The DNA for the CDR3 is TGTGCCAGCTCCGGTGGGGCAGCCTACGAGCAGTACTTC.

The V and J genes are TRBV2 and TRBJ2-5, with 8 bases matching TRBD1. CDR1 and CDR2 from the germline V gene are SNHLY and FYNNEI. The CDR3 is made up of 14 amino acids. The J segment lost 2 bases and the V segment lost 6 bases, leaving 5 bases of the junction unmatched. The CDR3 nucleotides are TGTGCCAGCAGGCCGGACAGGGTACAAGAGACCCAGTACTTC. Translated: CASRPDRVQETQYF.

The chain is built from TRBV28 and TRBJ1-5; tentatively, D is TRBD1 (6 bases). CDR1 is MDHEN and CDR2 is SYDVKM in the germline V gene. CDR3 size: 13 residues. Trimming shortened V by 5 bases and J by 1 base, and 6 bases separated the two germline ends. CDR3 sequence reads: CASSQGSNQPQHF. In nucleotides, the CDR3 is TGTGCCAGCAGTCAGGGGAGCAATCAGCCCCAGCATTTT.

DNA for the CDR3: TGTGCCAGCAGACTGATTACGGACACTGAAGCTTTCTTT. It codes for CASRLITDTEAFF. The gene calls are TRBV7-9 and TRBJ1-1; D gene ambiguous. Trimming removed 6 bases at V and 3 bases at J, with 11 bases between. In germline, CDR1 is SEHNR, CDR2 FQNEAQ (reference sequence). The CDR3 loop spans 13 amino acids.

In its sample, this clone was seen a few times. This chain connects TRBV19 to TRBJ2-7; 8 bases are shared with TRBD1. V shed 3 bases and J 11 bases; nucleotides not matched to a gene: 12. Germline-derived CDR1 and CDR2 are LNHDA and SQIVND (reference sequence). CDR3 length equals 14 residues. Written as DNA, the CDR3 is TGTGCCAGTAGTATCGGGCCCGGACAGGGACGGAAGTACTTC. Amino acid sequence: CASSIGPGQGRKYF.

V usage is TRBV29-1 and J usage is TRBJ1-2; D uncertain. The CDR3 is 14 residues long. Per germline, CDR1 SQVTM and CDR2 ANQGSEA. Trimming shortened V by 2 bases and J by 0 bases, and 10 bases separated the two germline ends. The CDR3 loop reads CSVETGIANYGYTF. The DNA for the CDR3 is TGCAGCGTTGAAACGGGGATAGCTAACTATGGCTACACCTTC.

J is TRBJ2-2 and V is TRBV7-3, with 8 bases lining up with TRBD1. The ends lost 4 bases at V and 12 bases at J; junction bases unmatched: 7. The germline CDR1 and CDR2 sequences are SGHTA and FQGTGA. The CDR3 length is 13 residues. CDR3 coding DNA: TGTGCCAGCAGCTCCCAAACAGGGGGTAAGCTGTTTTTT. This gives the protein CASSSQTGGKLFF.

CDR3 protein: CASSLGPAGARTSNTGELFF. For the CDR3, the DNA is TGTGCCAGCAGCTTGGGACCGGCAGGGGCGAGGACTTCGAACACCGGGGAGCTGTTTTTT. The gene calls are TRBV5-5 and TRBJ2-2, with D maybe TRBD1 (6 bases). This CDR3 is built from 20 residues. V lost 0 bases and J lost 0, with 21 bases in between. CDR1 and CDR2 (germline): SGHKS, YYEKEE (reference sequence).

The genes are TRBV5-4 and TRBJ1-2, with TRBD1 identical over 7 bases. Germline trimming cut 0 bases from V and 8 bases from J; bases unmatched to any gene: 4. The germline gives CDR1 SGHNT, CDR2 YYREEE (reference sequence). This CDR3 contains 13 residues. The CDR3 region is CASSLEGAPGYTF. CDR3 coding DNA: TGTGCCAGCAGCTTGGAGGGGGCGCCGGGCTACACCTTC.

The chain couples TRBV4-2 to TRBJ2-7; TRBD2 is a possible D gene (6 bases). The V and J ends lost 5 bases and 4 bases respectively, with 27 bases between them. Germline-derived CDR1 and CDR2 are LGHNA and YNFKEQ. The CDR3 runs to 18 residues. Written as DNA, the CDR3 is TGTGCCAGCAGCGCCCGGGACTCTCGCCCGGGACTTCCATACGAGCAGTACTTC. Protein: CASSARDSRPGLPYEQYF.

This clone was seen more than once but under ten times. The chain joins TRBV4-1 to TRBJ2-2; TRBD1 matches at 10 bases. Germline values: CDR1 MGHRA, CDR2 YSYEKL. This CDR3 has 16 amino acids. J lost 9 bases, V lost 0 bases, and 7 bases had no gene match. CDR3 sequence: CASSQDVGTGARELFF. The CDR3 region has the DNA TGCGCCAGCAGCCAAGATGTCGGGACAGGGGCCCGGGAGCTGTTTTTT.